This TCR beta chain came from a study of shared clonotypes between healthy human individuals. Background on the study: The study enrolled a couple of women and three men aged 18 to 49.

Using immunoSEQ multiplex PCR, the repertoire was profiled, and TCRdb retains in-frame clones only, with some absent. The sample yields about 1.5 million clones, 98% seen once. Comments on this clone: Its target is unknown. The sample carries other DNA sequences with the same CDR3.

The CDR3 spans 14 residues. The V gene lost 3 bases and the J gene lost 2 bases, with 8 bases spanning the gap. Germline V gene sequence: CDR1 MDHEN, CDR2 SYDVKM. General observations from the study: Compared with clonotypes that all four donors shared, non-shared clonotypes had lower generation probabilities.

Memory CD4+ cells were the fraction left after CD45RA+ naive selection. The chain uses TRBV28 and TRBJ2-1; D not resolved. Material: naive CD4+ T cells sorted from blood. Described subset: CD45RA+ positively selected. This TCR was recovered from a man between 25 and 39 years old in good health. CDR3 amino acids: CASSFGGAYNEQFF. The CDR3 nucleotides read TGTGCCAGCAGTTTCGGCGGAGCCTACAATGAGCAGTTCTTC.